One sample yielded the 24 T cell receptor beta chains listed below, sequenced in a study of T cells in Graves' hyperthyroidism and ophthalmopathy. Researchers amplified the TCR beta CDR3 regions from RNA transcripts. An initial round of RT-PCR targeting the TCR CDR3 relied on the HTBI primer set. Using its own MiXCR run on the multiplex PCR reads, TCRdb lists one record per CDR3 protein. The sample lists about 46,000 distinct CDR3 sequences, approximately 49% occurring once. The specimen was peripheral blood or thyroid tissue (not recorded which). Receptors originate from a woman in her fifties or sixties with Graves' hyperthyroidism.

This chain connects TRBV7-6 to TRBJ2-5; 10 positions match TRBD2. The CDR3 contains 15 residues. V was pared by 5 bases and J by 5 bases, with 8 bases of the junction left unmatched. Germline assignment: CDR1 SGHVS and CDR2 FNYEAQ. The CDR3 loop is CASSHSGRGWETQYF. In DNA, the CDR3 is TGTGCCAGCAGCCACAGCGGGAGGGGATGGGAGACCCAGTACTTC. Using reference TRBV7-6 and TRBJ2-5 for the parts outside the CDR3, the full variable domain is GAGVSQSPRYKVTKRGQDVALRCDPISGHVSLYWYRQALGQGPEFLTYFNYEAQQDKSGLPNDRFSAERPEGSISTLTIQRTEQRDSAMYRCASSHSGRGWETQYFGPGTRLLVL.

This clonotype appeared once. V and J are TRBV29-1 and TRBJ2-7, with TRBD1 matching 10 bases. With 6 bases clipped from V and 0 bases from J, the junction kept 5 bases outside the gene matches. This CDR3 spans 14 amino acids. Germline values: CDR1 SQVTM, CDR2 ANQGSEA. The CDR3 is CSVRGTGDSYEQYF. The CDR3 nucleotides read TGCAGCGTGAGGGGGACAGGGGACTCCTACGAGCAGTACTTC.

The J gene is TRBJ1-2, the V gene TRBV24-1; no firm D call. The germline V and J ends were trimmed by 4 bases and 2 bases, with 19 bases remaining between them. CDR1 and CDR2 from the germline V gene are KGHDR and SFDVKD. This CDR3 region has 17 residues. CDR3: CATSEPTGNQDNYGYTF. CDR3 sequence (DNA): TGTGCCACCAGTGAGCCGACCGGGAACCAGGACAACTATGGCTACACCTTC.

The chain employs TRBV7-2 and TRBJ1-1; 9 nucleotides agree with TRBD1. The CDR3 spans 13 residues. Germline assignment: CDR1 SGHTA and CDR2 FQGNSA. Trimming at V came to 6 bases and at J to 4 bases, leaving 3 bases not matched to a gene. The CDR3 spells CASSTGQGTEAFF. The CDR3 DNA follows: TGTGCCAGCAGTACGGGACAGGGCACTGAAGCTTTCTTT. Using reference TRBV7-2 and TRBJ1-1 for the parts outside the CDR3, the full variable domain is GAGVSQSPSNKVTEKGKDVELRCDPISGHTALYWYRQSLGQGLEFLIYFQGNSAPDKSGLPSDRFSAERTGGSVSTLTIQRTQQEDSAVYLCASSTGQGTEAFFGQGTRLTVV.

This clonotype was seen ten or more times. V is TRBV20-1 and J is TRBJ2-5; D gene uncertain. Germline assignment: CDR1 DFQATT and CDR2 SNEGSKA (reference sequence). V was shortened by 1 base and J by 2 bases, with 5 bases between the two germline ends. The CDR3 spans 12 residues. The CDR3 nucleotides read TGCAGTGCTAGAGTTCAGCAAGAGACCCAGTACTTC. Encoded protein: CSARVQQETQYF.

The chain couples TRBV5-1 to TRBJ2-6, with TRBD1 identical over 7 bases. The V segment lost 4 bases and the J segment 2 bases; nucleotides outside the gene matches: 12. The length of the CDR3 is 18 residues. The germline V gene encodes CDR1 SGHRS and CDR2 YFSETQ. The CDR3 loop is CASSPQGGQKAGANVLTF. The CDR3 DNA reads TGCGCCAGCAGCCCTCAAGGGGGCCAGAAAGCTGGGGCCAACGTCCTGACTTTC.

V usage is TRBV20-1 and J usage is TRBJ2-1; D is unclear. Per the germline V gene, CDR1 is DFQATT and CDR2 is SNEGSKA (reference sequence). The length of the CDR3 is 17 residues. The V end was cut by 6 bases, the J end by 9 bases, with 30 bases between. CDR3 residues: CSAMDRKGSRVTSEQFF. DNA of the CDR3: TGCAGTGCGATGGACCGAAAGGGAAGTCGGGTTACAAGTGAGCAGTTCTTC.

Ten or more counts support this clonotype. The rearrangement joins TRBV7-8 to TRBJ2-5; D gene unclear. Trimming removed 0 bases at V and 1 base at J, with 6 bases between. CDR1 is SGHVS and CDR2 is FQNEAQ in the germline V gene. CDR3 length equals 14 residues. The CDR3 region is CASSLALVQETQYF. CDR3 coding DNA: TGTGCCAGCAGCTTAGCCCTAGTCCAAGAGACCCAGTACTTC.

In its sample, this clonotype was seen many times. The chain links TRBV20-1 to TRBJ2-2; 9 bases align to TRBD2. The V gene end was trimmed by 3 bases and the J gene end by 5 bases; junction bases not matched to a gene: 10. The CDR3 length is 16 residues. Germline V lookup: CDR1 DFQATT, CDR2 SNEGSKA (reference sequence). The CDR3 sequence: CSARAGGAGGTGELFF. As DNA, the CDR3 is TGCAGTGCTAGGGCGGGTGGAGCGGGAGGTACCGGGGAGCTGTTTTTT.

There are many counts of this clonotype. The V call is TRBV5-6, the J call TRBJ2-5; the D is unclear. Germline CDR1 SGHDT, CDR2 YYEEEE. CDR3 length: 12 amino acids. Trimming took off 3 bases at V and 9 bases at J, with 12 bases between the two ends. CDR3 nucleotide sequence: TGTGCCAGCAGCTCCGGGTCGAGACCCCAGTACTTC. This encodes CASSSGSRPQYF.

This clonotype was found many times. This chain joins TRBV20-1 and TRBJ2-7; D is perhaps TRBD2 (6 bases). The V and J ends lost 2 bases and 1 base respectively, with 12 bases between them. Germline values: CDR1 DFQATT, CDR2 SNEGSKA (reference sequence). The CDR3 sequence is 14 residues long. CDR3 amino acids: CSARPGTRSYEQYF. Here the CDR3 DNA reads TGCAGTGCTAGACCCGGGACTCGATCCTACGAGCAGTACTTC.

There are many counts of this clonotype. The rearrangement links TRBV14 to TRBJ2-7; D is unclear. The CDR3 is 16 amino acids. Germline CDR1 is SGHDN and CDR2 is FVKESK. The V end lost 2 bases, the J end lost 3 bases, and 17 bases lay between the germline ends. As DNA, the CDR3 is TGTGCCAGCAGCCAAAAAAGTCCACTCGAATACTACGAGCAGTACTTC. Translated, it gives CASSQKSPLEYYEQYF.

At least ten counts were recorded for this clonotype. The rearrangement joins TRBV30 to TRBJ2-5, with D perhaps matching TRBD1 or TRBD2 (5 bases each). V lost 2 bases to trimming and J lost 5 bases, with 12 bases between them. The CDR3 is 13 residues long. Germline V gene data show CDR1 as GTSNPN and CDR2 as SVGIG (reference sequence). For the CDR3, the DNA is TGTGCCTGGAGTTCTCAGGGCGGGGAGACCCAGTACTTC. Protein product: CAWSSQGGETQYF.

This clonotype was picked up one time. At one of its ends the junction is not consistent with the germline gene, which may arise from a read error. The chain employs TRBV24-1 and TRBJ1-4, with a weak D call TRBD1 (5 bases). Per the germline V gene, CDR1 is KGHDR and CDR2 is SFDVKD. CDR3 length: 15 residues. Written as DNA, the CDR3 is TGTGCCACCAGTGACCCTCGGGGCGGGAGTGAAGAACTGTTTTTT. Translating gives CATSDPRGGSEELFF.

This clonotype appeared once. The chain employs TRBV7-8 and TRBJ1-6; D unclear. The CDR3 has 17 residues. Trimming pared 6 bases from V and 8 bases from J, leaving 23 bases between. Germline CDR1 is SGHVS and CDR2 is FQNEAQ. The CDR3 bases are TGTGCCAGCAGTGAAGCGCCGTGGCAGGAACCTCATTCACCCCTCCACTTT. The encoded protein is CASSEAPWQEPHSPLHF.

This clonotype has ten or more counts. The chain links TRBV5-1 to TRBJ2-7, with D hard to call. V shed 0 bases and J shed 0 bases, with 7 bases lying between them. CDR3 size: 14 residues. Germline values: CDR1 SGHRS, CDR2 YFSETQ. The CDR3 DNA reads as TGCGCCAGCAGCTTGGCCGCGGTCTCCTACGAGCAGTACTTC. Amino acids: CASSLAAVSYEQYF. The full variable domain, in which reference TRBV5-1 and TRBJ2-7 provide the parts outside the CDR3, is KAGVTQTPRYLIKTRGQQVTLSCSPISGHRSVSWYQQTPGQGLQFLFEYFSETQRNKGNFPGRFSGRQFSNSRSEMNVSTLELGDSALYLCASSLAAVSYEQYFGPGTRLTVT.

J is TRBJ2-6 and V is TRBV9, with D unresolved. The CDR3 runs 14 residues. V was clipped by 4 bases and J by 1 base, with 6 bases between them. Looked up from germline, CDR1 is SGDLS and CDR2 is YYNGEE. CDR3 amino acids: CASSQNSGANVLTF. DNA of the CDR3: TGTGCCAGCAGCCAGAATTCTGGGGCCAACGTCCTGACTTTC.

This clonotype was counted ten times or more. The V call is TRBV29-1, the J call TRBJ2-5; possibly TRBD1 for D (5 bases). V was cut by 4 bases and J by 5 bases, with 14 bases left in between. The CDR3 runs 13 residues. The germline V gene has CDR1 SQVTM and CDR2 ANQGSEA. CDR3 protein: CSVAGYRTETQYF. The DNA of the CDR3 is TGCAGCGTTGCAGGGTACCGAACGGAGACCCAGTACTTC.

The chain has TRBV10-1 and TRBJ1-1, with D unclear. The V end lost 10 bases, the J end lost 0 bases, and 12 bases lay between the germline ends. CDR1 is WNHNN, CDR2 SYGVQD, per germline (reference sequence). The CDR3 loop spans 13 amino acids. CDR3 sequence reads: CATSSQVNTEAFF. CDR3 nucleotide sequence: TGCGCCACCTCCTCCCAGGTGAACACTGAAGCTTTCTTT.

This clonotype was counted many times. The chain is built from TRBV15 and TRBJ2-5, with D unclear. Trimming removed 1 base from V and 5 bases from J, with 5 bases in between. The CDR3 is made up of 12 amino acids. Germline V lookup: CDR1 LNHNV, CDR2 YYDKDF (reference sequence). DNA of the CDR3: TGTGCCACCAGCAGAGCCCTGGAGACCCAGTACTTC. Translating gives CATSRALETQYF.

This chain connects TRBV10-3 to TRBJ2-5; D perhaps matches TRBD1 (5 bases). The CDR3 has 10 amino acids. Germline V gene data show CDR1 as ENHRY and CDR2 as SYGVKD. V was cut by 6 bases and J by 7 bases, with 6 bases left in between. The CDR3 here is CAISTGTQYF. The CDR3 DNA follows: TGTGCCATCAGCACAGGGACCCAGTACTTC.

The CDR3 DNA reads as TGTGCCAGCAGCTTAAGGGACAGCGCTAATGAAAAACTGTTTTTT. Translated, it gives CASSLRDSANEKLFF. The chain employs TRBV7-9 and TRBJ1-4; 7 bases agree with TRBD1. Trimming removed 2 bases from V and 3 bases from J; junction bases left unmatched: 3. This CDR3 comprises 15 residues. Per germline, CDR1 SEHNR and CDR2 FQNEAQ (reference sequence).

V usage is TRBV11-2 and J usage is TRBJ1-3, with TRBD1 matching 8 bases. Germline V CDR1 and CDR2: SGHAT, FQNNGV. This CDR3 has 15 amino acids. Written as DNA, the CDR3 is TGTGCTAGAGCCCACGACAGGGGATCTGGAAACACCATATATTTT. Its protein product is CARAHDRGSGNTIYF.

This clonotype was seen ten or more times. V gene TRBV20-1 combines with J gene TRBJ2-7; weak D call: TRBD1 (6 bases). The CDR3 is 15 residues long. V gave up 6 bases and J gave up 0 bases, with 18 bases separating them. Looked up from germline, CDR1 is DFQATT and CDR2 is SNEGSKA (reference sequence). DNA for the CDR3: TGCAGTGCGCACCTGGGACATTTGAGCTCCTACGAGCAGTACTTC. Protein sequence: CSAHLGHLSSYEQYF.